This is a list of T cell receptor beta chains from one sample in a study of T-cell reconstitution after alpha-beta-depleted transplantation in children. TCRdb passed the PCR reads through MiXCR, listing each CDR3 protein once. The top ten clones hold approximately 5% of a sample with approximately 390,000 distinct CDR3 sequences, 11% of them seen once. This specimen was PBMCs from the stem cell graft donor, taken from the stem cell graft. Every receptor here comes from a human donor who donated a stem cell graft to a child with acute myeloid leukemia. The CDR3 runs from the conserved cysteine through the conserved F or W. Fields, in order: clone size, J gene, D gene, V gene, CDR3 protein, CDR3 DNA. The D gene is left open where the match is weak. A clone size is listed for some rows: how often the clone was seen (once, few, many), or a class if it is expanded.

. | TRBJ2-1 | TRBD2 | TRBV10-3 | CASRRGTSGVDNEQFF | TGTGCCAGCCGAAGGGGGACTAGCGGGGTCGACAATGAGCAGTTCTTC
few | TRBJ1-1 | . | TRBV6-6 | CASTEGGRTEAFF | TGTGCCAGCACCGAGGGAGGTCGGACTGAAGCTTTCTTT
. | TRBJ1-2 | TRBD1 | TRBV5-1 | CASSRQGIIRYGYTF | TGCGCCAGCAGCAGACAGGGGATCATACGCTATGGCTACACCTTC
few | TRBJ1-2 | TRBD1 | TRBV5-1 | CASSLQQGNLAHGYTF | TGCGCCAGCAGCTTACAACAGGGGAACCTTGCTCATGGCTACACCTTC
few | TRBJ2-2 | TRBD2 | TRBV6-1 | CASSEAVAGAIAGELFF | TGTGCCAGCAGTGAAGCAGTAGCGGGGGCTATTGCCGGGGAGCTGTTTTTT
few | TRBJ1-5 | TRBD1 | TRBV6-5 | CASGRDRGRGQPQHF | TGTGCCAGCGGGAGGGACAGGGGGCGCGGTCAGCCCCAGCATTTT
few | TRBJ2-1 | . | TRBV20-1 | CSARETGREVNEQFF | TGCAGTGCTAGAGAGACGGGCAGGGAGGTAAATGAGCAGTTCTTC
few | TRBJ2-7 | . | TRBV4-1 | CASSQGSSYEQYF | TGCGCCAGCAGCCAAGGGAGCTCCTACGAGCAGTACTTC
many | TRBJ2-5 | . | TRBV29-1 | CSVALAETQYF | TGCAGCGTCGCCCTAGCCGAGACCCAGTACTTC
few | TRBJ2-6 | . | TRBV5-5 | CASSLMPSGANVLTF | TGTGCCAGCAGCTTGATGCCCTCGGGGGCCAACGTCCTGACTTTC
many | TRBJ2-5 | TRBD2 | TRBV12-3/TRBV12-4 | CASSLRVLGGKEETQYF | TGTGCCAGCAGTTTAAGAGTCCTGGGGGGGAAGGAAGAGACCCAGTACTTC
many | TRBJ2-5 | TRBD1 | TRBV7-2 | CASSMGDRQETQYF | TGTGCCAGCAGCATGGGGGACAGGCAAGAGACCCAGTACTTC
few | TRBJ2-7 | . | TRBV12-3/TRBV12-4 | CASSGNKVSEQYF | TGTGCCAGCAGTGGGAATAAAGTTAGCGAGCAGTACTTC
. | TRBJ2-2 | . | TRBV20-1 | CSARSPGRQGGELFF | TGCAGTGCTAGATCCCCGGGGCGTCAGGGCGGGGAGCTGTTTTTT
few | TRBJ1-2 | . | TRBV3-1 | CASSQERGEGYTF | TGTGCCAGCAGCCAAGAGAGGGGTGAAGGCTACACCTTC
few | TRBJ2-7 | TRBD1 | TRBV20-1 | CSARETGAFYEQYF | TGCAGTGCTAGGGAGACAGGGGCCTTCTACGAGCAGTACTTC
once | TRBJ2-2 | . | TRBV5-1 | CASRASNTGELFF | TGCGCCAGCAGAGCCTCGAACACCGGGGAGCTGTTTTTT
many | TRBJ2-7 | . | TRBV11-2 | CASSILTLKDEQYF | TGTGCCAGCAGCATTCTAACACTGAAGGACGAGCAGTACTTC
once | TRBJ1-5 | . | TRBV18 | CASSPVQLPGNQPQHF | TGTGCCAGCTCACCGGTCCAGCTACCCGGCAATCAGCCCCAGCATTTT
few | TRBJ2-3 | . | TRBV4-1 | CASSPRRSTDTQYF | TGCGCCAGCAGCCCTCGGAGAAGCACAGATACGCAGTATTTT
few | TRBJ2-7 | . | TRBV6-5 | CASSYSAGAMEYF | TGTGCCAGCAGTTACTCGGCAGGGGCGATGGAGTACTTC
many | TRBJ2-7 | TRBD2 | TRBV20-1 | CSARSGVAYEQYF | TGCAGTGCTAGAAGCGGGGTGGCCTACGAGCAGTACTTC
many | TRBJ2-5 | TRBD1 | TRBV5-1 | CASSRQGEETQYF | TGCGCCAGCAGCCGACAGGGGGAAGAGACCCAGTACTTC
few | TRBJ2-2 | TRBD2 | TRBV6-2/TRBV6-3 | CASSYSKRERYTGELFF | TGTGCCAGCAGTTACTCGAAGCGGGAGCGGTACACCGGGGAGCTGTTTTTT
many | TRBJ2-1 | TRBD2 | TRBV20-1 | CSAREGLAGVNEQFF | TGCAGTGCTAGGGAGGGACTAGCGGGAGTCAATGAGCAGTTCTTC
. | TRBJ2-6 | . | TRBV5-1 | CASSLGTSSGANVLTF | TGCGCCAGCAGCTTGGGGACAAGCTCTGGGGCCAACGTCCTGACTTTC
few | TRBJ2-5 | TRBD1 | TRBV13 | CASSYRDPGQQETQYF | TGTGCCAGCAGCTACCGAGATCCGGGACAGCAAGAGACCCAGTACTTC
. | TRBJ2-5 | . | TRBV30 | CAWGGAGSFQETQYF | TGTGCCTGGGGGGGGGCAGGGTCTTTCCAAGAGACCCAGTACTTC
few | TRBJ1-1 | . | TRBV7-2 | CASSPDRWTEAFF | TGTGCCAGCAGCCCAGACAGGTGGACTGAAGCTTTCTTT
few | TRBJ2-3 | TRBD1 | TRBV12-3/TRBV12-4 | CASSPKGQGTDTQYF | TGTGCCAGCAGCCCAAAGGGACAGGGGACAGATACGCAGTATTTT
many | TRBJ2-2 | . | TRBV11-1 | CASSLALKGELFF | TGTGCCAGCAGCTTAGCCCTTAAAGGGGAGCTGTTTTTT
. | TRBJ2-3 | . | TRBV20-1 | CSAREPPSTDTQYF | TGCAGTGCTAGAGAGCCACCGAGCACAGATACGCAGTATTTT
few | TRBJ2-3 | . | TRBV27 | CASSRIAPPDTQYF | TGTGCCAGCAGTCGTATCGCACCACCAGATACGCAGTATTTT
. | TRBJ1-2 | . | TRBV7-3 | CASSLTRWDKEGYTF | TGTGCCAGCAGCTTAACGCGTTGGGACAAGGAAGGCTACACCTTC
few | TRBJ2-1 | . | TRBV18 | CASSPPTNEQFF | TGTGCCAGCTCACCACCGACCAATGAGCAGTTCTTC
. | TRBJ2-5 | . | TRBV18 | CASSSKETQYF | TGTGCCAGCTCATCCAAAGAGACCCAGTACTTC
. | TRBJ1-1 | . | TRBV5-1 | CASSFTRGVGTEAFF | TGCGCCAGCAGCTTCACCAGGGGAGTTGGCACTGAAGCTTTCTTT
few | TRBJ2-1 | . | TRBV12-3/TRBV12-4 | CASSLDSEQFF | TGTGCCAGCAGTCTAGACAGCGAGCAGTTCTTC
few | TRBJ2-5 | TRBD1 | TRBV7-2 | CASAWGTVMAPTQYF | TGTGCCAGCGCCTGGGGGACAGTGATGGCCCCGACCCAGTACTTC
many | TRBJ1-4 | . | TRBV6-1 | CASSGTISNEKLFF | TGTGCCAGCAGTGGGACCATTTCTAATGAAAAACTGTTTTTT
. | TRBJ1-1 | TRBD1 | TRBV12-3/TRBV12-4 | CASSFSPQGAAEAFF | TGTGCCAGCAGTTTTTCCCCACAGGGGGCAGCTGAAGCTTTCTTT
few | TRBJ1-2 | . | TRBV10-3 | CAISGTYGYTF | TGTGCCATCAGTGGGACCTATGGCTACACCTTC
. | TRBJ2-4 | TRBD1 | TRBV5-1 | CASSWGWPGGVKNIQYF | TGCGCCAGCAGCTGGGGGTGGCCAGGGGGCGTCAAAAACATTCAGTACTTC
. | TRBJ1-5 | . | TRBV12-3/TRBV12-4 | CASGLRGVSNQPQHF | TGTGCCAGCGGCCTGCGGGGGGTTAGCAATCAGCCCCAGCATTTT
few | TRBJ2-7 | TRBD2 | TRBV4-2 | CASSQDPGLADTHYEQYF | TGTGCCAGCAGCCAAGATCCAGGACTAGCGGATACCCACTACGAGCAGTACTTC
many | TRBJ2-7 | TRBD2 | TRBV7-9 | CASRPTSGNYEQYF | TGTGCCAGCAGACCAACTAGCGGAAACTACGAGCAGTACTTC
few | TRBJ2-3 | . | TRBV12-3/TRBV12-4 | CASNPNGGSTDTQYF | TGTGCCAGCAACCCCAATGGGGGAAGCACAGATACGCAGTATTTT
. | TRBJ2-1 | . | TRBV5-1 | CASRERQSYNEQFF | TGCGCCAGCCGAGAACGACAGAGCTACAATGAGCAGTTCTTC
. | TRBJ2-7 | TRBD2 | TRBV5-1 | CASSVGLAGVEQYF | TGCGCCAGCAGCGTCGGACTAGCGGGAGTCGAGCAGTACTTC
few | TRBJ1-4 | . | TRBV5-5 | CASSLSGTATNEKLFF | TGTGCCAGCAGCCTGTCGGGGACTGCAACTAATGAAAAACTGTTTTTT
. | TRBJ2-3 | . | TRBV20-1 | CSARGAPGGTDTQYF | TGCAGTGCTAGAGGGGCCCCTGGGGGGACAGATACGCAGTATTTT
. | TRBJ2-5 | TRBD2 | TRBV20-1 | CSAVLSGRGETQYF | TGCAGTGCTGTACTTAGCGGGAGGGGGGAGACCCAGTACTTC
few | TRBJ2-3 | . | TRBV20-1 | CSARETDTQYF | TGCAGTGCTAGAGAGACAGATACGCAGTATTTT
. | TRBJ2-1 | TRBD2 | TRBV12-3/TRBV12-4 | CASSLSWGAGGGNEQFF | TGTGCCAGCAGCTTGAGCTGGGGAGCGGGAGGGGGCAATGAGCAGTTCTTC